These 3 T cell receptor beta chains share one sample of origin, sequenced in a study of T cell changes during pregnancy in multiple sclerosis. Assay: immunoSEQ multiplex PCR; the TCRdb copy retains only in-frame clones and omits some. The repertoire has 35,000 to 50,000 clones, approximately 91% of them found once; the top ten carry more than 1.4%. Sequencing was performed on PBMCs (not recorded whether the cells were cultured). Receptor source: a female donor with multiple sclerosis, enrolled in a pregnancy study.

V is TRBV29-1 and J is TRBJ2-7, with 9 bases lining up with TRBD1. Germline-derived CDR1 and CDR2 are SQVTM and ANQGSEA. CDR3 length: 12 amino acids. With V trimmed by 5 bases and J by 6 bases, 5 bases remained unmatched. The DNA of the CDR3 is TGCAGCGTTTCACAGGGGGCGTCCGAGCAGTACTTC. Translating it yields CSVSQGASEQYF.

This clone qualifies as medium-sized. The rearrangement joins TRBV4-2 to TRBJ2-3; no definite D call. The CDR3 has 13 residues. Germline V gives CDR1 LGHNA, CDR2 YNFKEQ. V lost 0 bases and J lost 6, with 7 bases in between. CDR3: CASSQDKSDTQYF. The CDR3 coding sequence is TGTGCCAGCAGCCAAGATAAGTCGGATACGCAGTATTTT.

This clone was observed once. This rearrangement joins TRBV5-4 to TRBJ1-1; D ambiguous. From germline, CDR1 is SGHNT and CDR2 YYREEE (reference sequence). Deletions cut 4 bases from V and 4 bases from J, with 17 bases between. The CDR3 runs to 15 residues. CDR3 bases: TGTGCCAGCAGCCCCCCGAATCTGTTGGGCACTGAAGCTTTCTTT. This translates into CASSPPNLLGTEAFF.